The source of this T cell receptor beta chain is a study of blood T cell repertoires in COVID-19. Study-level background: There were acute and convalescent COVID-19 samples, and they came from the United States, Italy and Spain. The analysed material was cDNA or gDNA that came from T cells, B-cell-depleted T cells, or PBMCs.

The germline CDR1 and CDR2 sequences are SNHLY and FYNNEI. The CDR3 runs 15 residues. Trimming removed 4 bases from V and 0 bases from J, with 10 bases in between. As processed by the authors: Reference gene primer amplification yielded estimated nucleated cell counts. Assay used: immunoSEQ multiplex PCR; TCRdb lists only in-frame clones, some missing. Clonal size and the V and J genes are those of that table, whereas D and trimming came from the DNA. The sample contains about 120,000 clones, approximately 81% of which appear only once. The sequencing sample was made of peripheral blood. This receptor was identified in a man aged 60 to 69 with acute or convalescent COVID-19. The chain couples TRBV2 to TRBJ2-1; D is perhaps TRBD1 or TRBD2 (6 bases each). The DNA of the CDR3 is TGTGCCAGCAGTGTAGCGGACAGCTCCTACAATGAGCAGTTCTTC. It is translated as CASSVADSSYNEQFF.